This TCR beta chain was obtained from a study of radiotherapy plus CTLA-4 blockade in lung cancer. Study as a whole: Disease control was achieved by about 29% of patients, and objective responses by 18%. General study points: Blood TCR clones of tumor origin expanded after radiotherapy plus ipilimumab. Response was reportedly best predicted by early blood T cell clone dynamics, with interferon-beta.

Using immunoSEQ multiplex PCR, the repertoire was profiled, and TCRdb retains in-frame clones only, with some absent. The sample yields about 98,000 clones, roughly 80% seen once. For this clone: Its target is not known.

Those with chemo-refractory metastatic non-small-cell lung cancer were treated with focal radiation combined with CTLA-4 blockade using ipilimumab. The sequencing used peripheral blood, collected from a patient treated with radiotherapy plus ipilimumab. This clonotype was sampled from a human donor with non-small cell lung cancer who had a partial response to radiotherapy plus ipilimumab.

The CDR3 sequence is CASSPRRAGEVSNEQFF. The DNA of the CDR3 is TGCGCCAGCAGCCCTCGAAGGGCGGGAGAGGTTTCCAATGAGCAGTTCTTC. The J gene is TRBJ2-1, the V gene TRBV5-1; 7 bases agree with TRBD2. This CDR3 is 17 amino acids long. Germline V CDR1 and CDR2: SGHRS, YFSETQ. The trim removed 4 bases at V and 6 bases at J, leaving 16 bases unmatched.